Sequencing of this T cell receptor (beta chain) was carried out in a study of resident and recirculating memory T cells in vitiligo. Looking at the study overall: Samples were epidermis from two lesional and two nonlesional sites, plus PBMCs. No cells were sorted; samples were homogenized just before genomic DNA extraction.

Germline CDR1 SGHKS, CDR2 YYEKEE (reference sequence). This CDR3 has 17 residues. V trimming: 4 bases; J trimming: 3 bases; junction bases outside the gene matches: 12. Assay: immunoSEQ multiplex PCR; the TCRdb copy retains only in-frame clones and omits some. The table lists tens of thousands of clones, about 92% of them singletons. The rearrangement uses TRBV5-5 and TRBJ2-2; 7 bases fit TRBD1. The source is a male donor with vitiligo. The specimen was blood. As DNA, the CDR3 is TGTGCCAGCAGCCCATTAACAGGGGTCAGGGACACCGGGGAGCTGTTTTTT. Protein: CASSPLTGVRDTGELFF.